This TCR beta chain was identified during a study of CD8 T cells in ankylosing spondylitis (TCRdb year 2017). Broadly, across the study: To find TCR variants linked to disease, the study profiled T cell receptor beta repertoires in ankylosing spondylitis patients and healthy donors. The full study cohort was made up of approximately 24 ankylosing spondylitis patients and 108 healthy donors. Peripheral blood samples were taken, and synovial fluid was additionally collected from ankylosing spondylitis patients.

Details on this clonotype: Its antigen is still unknown. The record has no base qualities; no much larger clone is one base away.

The reads were generated on an Illumina HiSeq 2500. TCR beta libraries were prepared by quantitative 5'-RACE with molecular barcodes. In the paper's pipeline: Disease-linked TCR variants were identified with a new computational method built on a probabilistic model of VDJ rearrangement. The public reads were quality trimmed at Q25 with fastp and then assembled into clones with MiXCR by TCRdb, keeping productive beta chains. Identical CDR3 protein sequences are pooled into one entry, listed with their most common genes and DNA. TCRdb assigned the V and J calls; the authors' analysis was not used. This sample holds roughly 370,000 distinct CDR3 sequences; 20% to 25% were observed only once. The top ten clonotypes cover approximately 16% of the sample. The research as a whole found: Some motif variants had previously been reported in the synovial fluid and blood of reactive arthritis patients, which suggests shared mechanisms of disease initiation. Blood from ankylosing spondylitis patients appeared to be characterized by a TCR beta motif composed of 7 to 9 highly homologous amino acid variants. According to the report, matched synovial fluid samples from ankylosing spondylitis patients were significantly enriched for the disease-linked clones. The disease-linked clones had a CD8+ phenotype and were found at relatively low frequencies in peripheral blood.

Sequenced: blood, either unsorted or a sorted T cell fraction (not recorded which). This receptor was identified in a male donor with ankylosing spondylitis.

The CDR3 protein is CASSSYLVGVGAAFF. The sequenced DNA is TGTGCCAGCAGCTCGTATCTTGTTGGTGTGGGGGCAGCTTTCTTT. The V gene is TRBV7-9 and the J gene is TRBJ1-1; TRBD1 is possibly the D segment (6 matching bases). From cysteine to phenylalanine, the CDR3 is 15 amino acids long. Left in the record is the CDR3 DNA by itself, 45 bases read in frame from the first base. The CDR1 and CDR2 encoded by the germline V gene (reference sequence) are SEHNR and FQNEAQ. Trimming takes 4 bases from V and 10 bases from J, and the germline ends sit 22 bases apart.